This T cell receptor beta chain was profiled in a study of OX40 agonist ivuxolimab in advanced cancers. Study-wide results and caveats: More expanded clones were seen, on average, in CD8+ T cells than in CD4+.

About this clone: Its antigen is unidentified.

Assay: immunoSEQ multiplex PCR; the TCRdb copy retains only in-frame clones and omits some. The sample includes 60,000 to 85,000 clones, 87% seen only once; the top ten take under 4.5%. The germline gives CDR1 MNHEY, CDR2 SMNVEV (reference sequence). The CDR3 is 15 amino acids. Trimming took off 5 bases at V and 1 base at J, with 13 bases between the two ends. The sample here was CD4+ or CD8+ T cells sorted from blood, taken in a trial of the OX40 agonist ivuxolimab. This chain joins TRBV27 and TRBJ2-3; D might be TRBD1 or TRBD2, each matching 5 bases. The receptor was isolated from an adult with an advanced solid tumor such as melanoma, head and neck, liver or kidney cancer. CDR3 bases: TGTGCCAGCAGTGGGGGTGGCGGACGCACAGATACGCAGTATTTT. Translating it yields CASSGGGGRTDTQYF.